The source of this T cell receptor beta chain is a study of blood T cell repertoires in COVID-19. Study-level background: Spain, Italy and the United States supplied samples that represented acute and convalescent COVID-19. PBMCs, B-cell-depleted T cells, or T cells provided the cDNA or gDNA that made up the material.

As processed by the authors: Scientists estimated how many nucleated cells there were by amplifying reference gene primers. This table comes from immunoSEQ multiplex PCR, and its TCRdb copy is limited to in-frame clones, with some not included. V and J calls and clone size are copied from that table; D and trimming were computed from the DNA. Among around 130,000 clones listed, around 84% were seen once. This clone was seen just once. V gave up 1 base and J gave up 4 bases, with 13 bases separating them. The CDR3 runs to 14 residues. The germline gives CDR1 SQVTM, CDR2 ANQGSEA. This TCR came from a woman aged 80 or over with acute or convalescent COVID-19. The chain employs TRBV29-1 and TRBJ1-1; D is ambiguous. Sequencing was carried out using peripheral blood. CDR3 sequence: CSVEGRYSGTEAFF. The CDR3 region has the DNA TGCAGCGTTGAAGGCCGCTACTCGGGCACTGAAGCTTTCTTT. Variable domain in full (rest from reference TRBV29-1 and TRBJ1-1): SAVISQKPSRDICQRGTSLTIQCQVDSQVTMMFWYRQQPGQSLTLIATANQGSEATYESGFVIDKFPISRPNLTFSTLTVSNMSPEDSSIYLCSVEGRYSGTEAFFGQGTRLTVV.